A selection of T cell receptor beta chains follows, all from one sample in a study of response to subunit inactivated influenza vaccine. MiXCR, run by TCRdb on the RT-PCR reads, gives a single entry per CDR3 protein. The table includes 450,000 to 700,000 distinct CDR3 sequences, about 14% detected once. Sequenced material: PBMCs from blood, taken roughly 12 days after vaccination. These receptors were obtained from a man between 50 and 59 years old who received an inactivated influenza vaccine. CDR3s include the opening cysteine and the closing phenylalanine or tryptophan. The order of the fields is V gene, D gene, clone size, J gene, CDR3 protein, CDR3 DNA. The D gene is left open where the match is weak. Rows may omit the clone size; those that give it use once, few, many or a size class.

TRBV6-1,.,few,TRBJ1-5,CASSERGNQPQHF,TGTGCCAGCAGTGAACGGGGCAATCAGCCCCAGCATTTT
TRBV7-9,TRBD1,.,TRBJ2-3,CASSDRAQADTQYF,TGTGCCAGCAGTGACAGGGCCCAGGCAGATACGCAGTATTTT
TRBV6-1,.,.,TRBJ1-6,CASSGGRQYNSPLHF,TGTGCCAGCAGCGGGGGGCGACAATATAATTCACCCCTCCACTTT
TRBV7-8,TRBD2,.,TRBJ2-5,CASTTSGGGETQYF,TGTGCCAGCACCACTAGCGGGGGGGGTGAGACCCAGTACTTC
TRBV6-2/TRBV6-3,TRBD2,.,TRBJ2-7,CAIRLAGGSYEQYF,TGTGCCATTCGATTAGCGGGAGGCTCCTACGAGCAGTACTTC
TRBV20-1,TRBD1,.,TRBJ2-3,CSARGVRGLGTGTQYF,TGCAGTGCTAGAGGTGTAAGGGGTTTAGGGACAGGTACGCAGTATTTT
TRBV2,.,.,TRBJ2-7,CASNPAGPLGEQYF,TGTGCCAGCAACCCGGCAGGTCCCTTGGGGGAGCAGTACTTC
TRBV4-2,TRBD2,.,TRBJ2-7,CASSQVGGRAAEQYF,TGTGCCAGCAGCCAAGTAGGCGGGAGGGCAGCCGAGCAGTACTTC
TRBV28,.,.,TRBJ1-1,CASLSATEAFF,TGTGCCAGCCTCTCCGCTACTGAAGCTTTCTTT
TRBV5-5,TRBD2,.,TRBJ2-5,CASSLKIREEEGTQYF,TGTGCCAGCAGCTTGAAGATCCGGGAGGAAGAGGGGACCCAGTACTTC